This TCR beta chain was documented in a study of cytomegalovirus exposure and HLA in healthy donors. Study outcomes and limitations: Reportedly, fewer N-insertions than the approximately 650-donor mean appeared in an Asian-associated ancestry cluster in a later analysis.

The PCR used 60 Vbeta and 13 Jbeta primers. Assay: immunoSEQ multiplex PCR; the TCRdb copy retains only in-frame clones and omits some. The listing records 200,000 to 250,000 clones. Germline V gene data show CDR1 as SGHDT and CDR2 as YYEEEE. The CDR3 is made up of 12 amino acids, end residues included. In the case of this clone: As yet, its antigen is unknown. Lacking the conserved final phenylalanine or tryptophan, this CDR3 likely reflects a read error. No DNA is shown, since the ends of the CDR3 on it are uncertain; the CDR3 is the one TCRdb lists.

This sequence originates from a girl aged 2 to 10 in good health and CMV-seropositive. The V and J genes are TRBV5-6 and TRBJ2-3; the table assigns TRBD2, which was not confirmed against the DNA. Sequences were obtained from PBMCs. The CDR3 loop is CASSVLGLAGES.